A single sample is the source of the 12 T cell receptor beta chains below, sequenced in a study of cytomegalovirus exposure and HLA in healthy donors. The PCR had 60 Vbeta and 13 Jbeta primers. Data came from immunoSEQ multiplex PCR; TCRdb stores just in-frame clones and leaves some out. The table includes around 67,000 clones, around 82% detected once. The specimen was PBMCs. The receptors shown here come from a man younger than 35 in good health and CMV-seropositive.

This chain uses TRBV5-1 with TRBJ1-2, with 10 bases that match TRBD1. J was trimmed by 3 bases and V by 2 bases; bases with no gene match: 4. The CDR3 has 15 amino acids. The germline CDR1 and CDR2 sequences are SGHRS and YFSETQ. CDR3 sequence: CASSFDRGQDYGYTF. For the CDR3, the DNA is TGCGCCAGCAGCTTCGACAGGGGGCAGGACTATGGCTACACCTTC.

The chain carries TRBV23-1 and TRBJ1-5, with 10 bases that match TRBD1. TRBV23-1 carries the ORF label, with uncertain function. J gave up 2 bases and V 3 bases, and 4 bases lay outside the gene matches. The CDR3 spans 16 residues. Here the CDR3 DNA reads TGCGCCAGCAGTCATCGGACAGGGGGTCGCAATCAGCCCCAGCATTTT. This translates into CASSHRTGGRNQPQHF.

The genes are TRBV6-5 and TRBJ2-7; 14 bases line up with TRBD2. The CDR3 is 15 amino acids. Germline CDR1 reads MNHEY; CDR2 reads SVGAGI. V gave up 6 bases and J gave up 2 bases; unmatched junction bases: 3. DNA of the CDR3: TGTGCCAGCAGCGGGGGACTAGCGGGAGCCTACGAGCAGTACTTC. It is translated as CASSGGLAGAYEQYF.

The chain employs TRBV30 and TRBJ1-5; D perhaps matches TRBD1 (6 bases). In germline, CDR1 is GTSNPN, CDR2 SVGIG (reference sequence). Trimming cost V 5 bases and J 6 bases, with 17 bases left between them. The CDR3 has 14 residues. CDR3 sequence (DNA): TGTGCCTGGGGAGGAAGGGGGACGTTTCAGCCCCAGCATTTT. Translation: CAWGGRGTFQPQHF.

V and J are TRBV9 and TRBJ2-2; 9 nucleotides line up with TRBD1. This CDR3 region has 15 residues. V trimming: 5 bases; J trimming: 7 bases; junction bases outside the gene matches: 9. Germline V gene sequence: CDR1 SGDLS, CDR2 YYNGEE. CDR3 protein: CASSGPGQGHGELFF. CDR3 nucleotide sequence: TGTGCCAGCAGTGGGCCGGGACAGGGACACGGGGAGCTGTTTTTT.

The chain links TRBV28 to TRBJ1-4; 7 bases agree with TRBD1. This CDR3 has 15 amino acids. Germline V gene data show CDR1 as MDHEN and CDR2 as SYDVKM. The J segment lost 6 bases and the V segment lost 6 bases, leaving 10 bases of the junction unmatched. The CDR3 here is CASSRRTGSYEKLFF. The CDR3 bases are TGTGCCAGCAGCCGAAGGACAGGTTCTTATGAAAAACTGTTTTTT.

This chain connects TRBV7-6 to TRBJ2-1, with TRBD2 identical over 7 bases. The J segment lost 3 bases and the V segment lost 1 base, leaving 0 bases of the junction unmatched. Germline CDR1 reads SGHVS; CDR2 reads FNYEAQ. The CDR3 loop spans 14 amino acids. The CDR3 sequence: CASSLGGGYNEQFF. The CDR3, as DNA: TGTGCCAGCAGCTTAGGCGGGGGCTACAATGAGCAGTTCTTC.

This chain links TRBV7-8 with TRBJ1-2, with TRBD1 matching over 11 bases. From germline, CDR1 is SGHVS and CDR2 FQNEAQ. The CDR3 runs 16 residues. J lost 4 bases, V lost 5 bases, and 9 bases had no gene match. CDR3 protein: CASSTRTGGEGYGYTF. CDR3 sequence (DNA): TGTGCCAGCAGCACCCGGACAGGGGGCGAGGGCTATGGCTACACCTTC.

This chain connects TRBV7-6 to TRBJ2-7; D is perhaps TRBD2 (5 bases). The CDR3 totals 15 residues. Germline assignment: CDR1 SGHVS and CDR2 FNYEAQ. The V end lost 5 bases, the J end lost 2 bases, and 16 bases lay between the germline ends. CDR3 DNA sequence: TGTGCCAGCAGCCCCGCTCCGGACGGGACCTACGAGCAGTACTTC. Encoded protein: CASSPAPDGTYEQYF.

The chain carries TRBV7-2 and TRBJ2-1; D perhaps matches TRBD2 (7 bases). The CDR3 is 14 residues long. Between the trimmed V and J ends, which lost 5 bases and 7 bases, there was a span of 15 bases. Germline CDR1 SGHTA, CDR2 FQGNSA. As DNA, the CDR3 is TGTGCCAGCAGCGTCCCGGGGGGCGTAAATGAGCAGTTCTTC. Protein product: CASSVPGGVNEQFF.

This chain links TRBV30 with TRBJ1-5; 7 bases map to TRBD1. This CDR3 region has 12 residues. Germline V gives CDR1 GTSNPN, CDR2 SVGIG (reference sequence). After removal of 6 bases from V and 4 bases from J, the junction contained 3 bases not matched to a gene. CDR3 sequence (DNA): TGTGCCTGTAACAGGGGTAATCAGCCCCAGCATTTT. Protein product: CACNRGNQPQHF.

DNA for the CDR3: TGTGCCAGCAGCGCCCCCCCAGGCTCCTACAATGAGCAGTTCTTC. It yields the protein CASSAPPGSYNEQFF. This sequence joins TRBV9 and TRBJ2-1; D gene uncertain. This CDR3 has 15 residues. Germline V gene sequence: CDR1 SGDLS, CDR2 YYNGEE. V lost 3 bases, J lost 0 bases, and 10 bases lay in between.